Below are 2 T cell receptor beta chains sequenced from a single sample in a study of cytomegalovirus exposure and HLA in healthy donors. Vbeta (60) and Jbeta (13) primers were used in the PCR. Sequenced by immunoSEQ multiplex PCR; TCRdb stores in-frame clones only, minus some. The profile shows about 77,000 clones, roughly 74% of them singletons. Material for sequencing was PBMCs. These receptors all come from a man aged 40-50 years in good health and CMV-seronegative.

The V gene is TRBV10-3, the J gene TRBJ1-1, with no clear D. This CDR3 region has 13 residues. The V gene lost 2 bases and the J gene lost 1 base, with 5 bases spanning the gap. Germline assignment: CDR1 ENHRY and CDR2 SYGVKD. In DNA form, the CDR3 reads TGTGCCATCAGTGAGGTTAAGAACACTGAAGCTTTCTTT. As protein: CAISEVKNTEAFF.

V gene TRBV28 combines with J gene TRBJ1-5; D gene uncertain. Deletions cut 6 bases from V and 3 bases from J, with 9 bases between. In germline, CDR1 is MDHEN, CDR2 SYDVKM. The CDR3 runs to 13 residues. Here the CDR3 DNA reads TGTGCCAGCAGCCTCATACACAATCAGCCCCAGCATTTT. This sequence encodes CASSLIHNQPQHF.